This record looks at one T cell receptor beta chain sequence and its context. Those enrolled, adults aged roughly 18 to 89 years, came from about two dozen US areas. Participant-reported clinical history was the basis for cohort assignment. Sequenced by immunoSEQ multiplex PCR; TCRdb stores in-frame clones only, minus some. The repertoire holds around 150,000 clones, with around 89% as singletons. Germline CDR1 LGHNT, CDR2 FRNRAP. The V segment lost 6 bases and the J segment 8 bases; nucleotides outside the gene matches: 12. The CDR3 has 15 residues. This entry is derived from a study of blood T cell repertoires in COVID-19. Turning to the study itself: From T cells, B-cell-depleted T cells, or PBMCs came the material, which was cDNA or gDNA.

The V and J genes are TRBV12-5 and TRBJ1-2; 10 positions match TRBD1. This receptor was identified in a woman aged 45-65 years who had recovered from COVID-19. Sequenced sample: PBMCs or T cells enriched from blood (not recorded which). CDR3 DNA: TGTGCTAGTGGCCTCGGGACAGGGGTTATTCGGGGCTACACCTTC. It yields the protein CASGLGTGVIRGYTF.